This is a list of T cell receptor beta chains from one sample in a study of identical twins. TCRdb itself ran the 5' RACE reads through MiXCR, one entry per CDR3 protein. Of about 520,000 distinct CDR3 sequences listed, about 20% are singletons. This sample was also put to use in a study of T cells expressing NK-cell markers.

What was sequenced was CD4+ T cells sorted from blood. All receptors derive from a woman aged 18-29 years in good health. Each CDR3 is given with its conserved first and last residue. The order of the fields is clone size, D gene, CDR3 length, J gene, V gene, CDR3 DNA, CDR3 protein. The D gene is left open where the match is weak. Clone size is given for some rows only: seen once, a few or many times, or a class if the clone is expanded.

size: few
D: NA
length: 12
J: TRBJ2-3
V: TRBV20-1
DNA: TGCAGTGCTGTACTAGGGACAGATACGCAGTATTTT
CDR3: CSAVLGTDTQYF

size: many
D: NA
length: 15
J: TRBJ1-3
V: TRBV7-9
DNA: TGTGCCAGCAGAGAAAGTGCAGTGATTCGTAACACCATATATTTT
CDR3: CASRESAVIRNTIYF

size: NA
D: NA
length: 13
J: TRBJ1-2
V: TRBV11-2
DNA: TGTGCCAGCAGCTCATTCAGGGGCTACGGCTACACCTTC
CDR3: CASSSFRGYGYTF

size: few
D: NA
length: 14
J: TRBJ1-2
V: TRBV12-3/TRBV12-4
DNA: TGTGCCAGCAGAACAGAGATTATTCCGAGTGGCTACACCTTC
CDR3: CASRTEIIPSGYTF

size: NA
D: TRBD2
length: 15
J: TRBJ2-1
V: TRBV14
DNA: TGTGCCAGCAGCCAAGATCGCGGGAGGGGACATGAGCAGTTCTTC
CDR3: CASSQDRGRGHEQFF

size: NA
D: NA
length: 15
J: TRBJ2-1
V: TRBV11-2
DNA: TGTGCCAGCAGCTTATCGCGTGACAGCGTCAATGAGCAGTTCTTC
CDR3: CASSLSRDSVNEQFF

size: NA
D: NA
length: 13
J: TRBJ1-2
V: TRBV19
DNA: TGTGCCAGTAGTATGGAGGGGCGAGGAGGCTACACCTTC
CDR3: CASSMEGRGGYTF

size: NA
D: TRBD1
length: 14
J: TRBJ1-4
V: TRBV29-1
DNA: TGCAGCGTTGATTGGTCAGGGGGAGCGGAAAAACTGTTTTTT
CDR3: CSVDWSGGAEKLFF

size: NA
D: TRBD1
length: 16
J: TRBJ2-1
V: TRBV15
DNA: TGTGCCACCAGCAGAGCGGACAGGGACCCATACAATGAGCAGTTCTTC
CDR3: CATSRADRDPYNEQFF

size: NA
D: NA
length: 19
J: TRBJ1-1
V: TRBV5-1
DNA: TGCGCCAGCAGCTTCTTACCCAACGACAGGAACCGAATGAACACTGAAGCTTTCTTT
CDR3: CASSFLPNDRNRMNTEAFF

size: NA
D: NA
length: 13
J: TRBJ1-1
V: TRBV20-1
DNA: TGCAGTGCTAGCCTAGGCTTCTTCACTGAAGCTTTCTTT
CDR3: CSASLGFFTEAFF

size: NA
D: TRBD2
length: 17
J: TRBJ2-3
V: TRBV7-3
DNA: TGTGCCAGCAGCCCAAACATTCTAGCGGGGGACACAGATACGCAGTATTTT
CDR3: CASSPNILAGDTDTQYF

size: NA
D: TRBD2
length: 15
J: TRBJ2-1
V: TRBV11-2
DNA: TGTGCCAGCAGCGGAGGACTAGCGGCGGTCAATGAGCAGTTCTTC
CDR3: CASSGGLAAVNEQFF

size: few
D: NA
length: 12
J: TRBJ1-2
V: TRBV6-2/TRBV6-3
DNA: TGTGCCAGCAGTTTATGGGATTATGGCTACACCTTC
CDR3: CASSLWDYGYTF

size: NA
D: NA
length: 15
J: TRBJ1-2
V: TRBV6-1
DNA: TGTGCCAGCAGTGAAGCTCGGACAGCTAACTATGGCTACACCTTC
CDR3: CASSEARTANYGYTF

size: NA
D: TRBD2
length: 20
J: TRBJ2-1
V: TRBV7-6
DNA: TGTGCCAGCAGCTACCGTTCCGGGACTAGCGGGAGAAGCTCCTACAATGAGCAGTTCTTC
CDR3: CASSYRSGTSGRSSYNEQFF

size: NA
D: NA
length: 11
J: TRBJ1-1
V: TRBV6-1
DNA: TGTGCCGCTCGGGGGAACACTGAAGCTTTCTTT
CDR3: CAARGNTEAFF

size: NA
D: NA
length: 15
J: TRBJ2-1
V: TRBV29-1
DNA: TGCAGCGTTGCGACTACTTATAGCTCCTACAATGAGCAGTTCTTC
CDR3: CSVATTYSSYNEQFF

size: few
D: NA
length: 15
J: TRBJ1-1
V: TRBV14
DNA: TGTGCCAGCAGCCAAGAAATGGCCGTGAACACTGAAGCTTTCTTT
CDR3: CASSQEMAVNTEAFF

size: NA
D: NA
length: 13
J: TRBJ2-2
V: TRBV20-1
DNA: TGCAGTGCGTCCCTTAGTGGCACCGGGGAGCTGTTTTTT
CDR3: CSASLSGTGELFF

size: few
D: NA
length: 16
J: TRBJ2-7
V: TRBV7-9
DNA: TGTGCCAGCAGCTTAGCACCGGGACACGCGTTCTACGAGCAGTACTTC
CDR3: CASSLAPGHAFYEQYF

size: many
D: NA
length: 12
J: TRBJ2-1
V: TRBV6-5
DNA: TGTGCCAGCACCGGGAATAACAATGAGCAGTTCTTC
CDR3: CASTGNNNEQFF

size: NA
D: NA
length: 14
J: TRBJ2-7
V: TRBV5-1
DNA: TGCGCCAGCAGCCGTTTGGACCCTATCTACGAGCAGTACTTC
CDR3: CASSRLDPIYEQYF

size: many
D: NA
length: 12
J: TRBJ2-1
V: TRBV12-3/TRBV12-4
DNA: TGTGCCAGCAGTTTGGAACGGGTTGAGCAGTTCTTC
CDR3: CASSLERVEQFF

size: few
D: NA
length: 12
J: TRBJ2-2
V: TRBV6-6
DNA: TGTGCCAGCAGGGGATTCACCGGGGAGCTGTTTTTT
CDR3: CASRGFTGELFF

size: many
D: NA
length: 16
J: TRBJ1-2
V: TRBV14
DNA: TGTGCCAGCAGCCTCCTCTCGTCGGGGCCTTCCTATGGCTACACCTTC
CDR3: CASSLLSSGPSYGYTF

size: few
D: NA
length: 12
J: TRBJ1-2
V: TRBV24-1
DNA: TGTGCCACCAGCGCGGTGGGCTATGGCTACACCTTC
CDR3: CATSAVGYGYTF

size: few
D: NA
length: 12
J: TRBJ2-5
V: TRBV5-1
DNA: TGCGCCAGCAGTCTGGAAACAGAGACCCAGTACTTC
CDR3: CASSLETETQYF

size: few
D: NA
length: 17
J: TRBJ1-1
V: TRBV5-1
DNA: TGCGCCAGCAGCTTGGCATCGGGGGGCCTAATGAACACTGAAGCTTTCTTT
CDR3: CASSLASGGLMNTEAFF

size: few
D: NA
length: 14
J: TRBJ2-2
V: TRBV20-1
DNA: TGCAGTGCTAGAGACAGACTTAACACCGGGGAGCTGTTTTTT
CDR3: CSARDRLNTGELFF

size: few
D: TRBD1
length: 14
J: TRBJ1-2
V: TRBV7-2
DNA: TGTGCCAGCAGCTTAGGCCGGACAGGGCACGGCTACACCTTC
CDR3: CASSLGRTGHGYTF

size: NA
D: TRBD1
length: 13
J: TRBJ1-1
V: TRBV5-1
DNA: TGCGCCAGCTACGACAGGGCCCATAGTCAAGCTTTCTTT
CDR3: CASYDRAHSQAFF

size: many
D: NA
length: 14
J: TRBJ2-1
V: TRBV5-4
DNA: TGTGCCAGCAGCTTGGAGGTTTCCTACAATGAGCAGTTCTTC
CDR3: CASSLEVSYNEQFF

size: NA
D: TRBD1
length: 14
J: TRBJ1-3
V: TRBV7-3
DNA: TGTGCCAGCAGCTTATCAGGGGGCGGAGACACCATATATTTT
CDR3: CASSLSGGGDTIYF

size: many
D: NA
length: 14
J: TRBJ1-3
V: TRBV29-1
DNA: TGCAGCGTGGGGACCCCTGGACAAGGAAACACCATATATTTT
CDR3: CSVGTPGQGNTIYF

size: NA
D: NA
length: 16
J: TRBJ2-1
V: TRBV20-1
DNA: TGCAGTGCTTTAGGCCGATCAGGGGAGGCCTACAATGAGCAGTTCTTC
CDR3: CSALGRSGEAYNEQFF

size: few
D: TRBD1
length: 18
J: TRBJ2-3
V: TRBV5-1
DNA: TGCGCCAGCAGCTTGGGCAAGGGACAGGGGGCTCCCACGGATACGCAGTATTTT
CDR3: CASSLGKGQGAPTDTQYF

size: few
D: NA
length: 14
J: TRBJ2-1
V: TRBV20-1
DNA: TGCAGTGCTTACGCAGGGGGGTCCTACAATGAGCAGTTCTTC
CDR3: CSAYAGGSYNEQFF

size: many
D: NA
length: 17
J: TRBJ2-7
V: TRBV12-2
DNA: TGTGCAAGTCGCTTAGTAATTGCGGGAGGGGTCTCCTACGAGCAGTACTTC
CDR3: CASRLVIAGGVSYEQYF

size: NA
D: NA
length: 17
J: TRBJ1-1
V: TRBV20-1
DNA: TGCAGTGCTAGCTCCCGGGGTCGCATTCTCCAGAACACTGAAGCTTTCTTT
CDR3: CSASSRGRILQNTEAFF

size: NA
D: NA
length: 15
J: TRBJ1-1
V: TRBV5-6
DNA: TGTGCCAGCAGCTTGGATGGCGGGGGGCATCGTGAAGCTTTCTTT
CDR3: CASSLDGGGHREAFF

size: NA
D: TRBD1
length: 14
J: TRBJ2-7
V: TRBV5-1
DNA: TGCGCCAGCAGCTTGCCCGACAGGGGTGGCGAGCAGTACTTC
CDR3: CASSLPDRGGEQYF

size: NA
D: NA
length: 15
J: TRBJ2-5
V: TRBV18
DNA: TGTGCCAGCTCACAACTAACCCAGGGTAGGGAGACCCAGTACTTC
CDR3: CASSQLTQGRETQYF

size: NA
D: TRBD1
length: 15
J: TRBJ2-7
V: TRBV20-1
DNA: TGCAGCGCCCTTCTCGGGGGACAGGGGACCTACGAGCAGTACTTC
CDR3: CSALLGGQGTYEQYF

size: few
D: NA
length: 15
J: TRBJ2-7
V: TRBV5-4
DNA: TGTGCCAGCAGCTCGTCGGGGACTCAATCCTACGAGCAGTACTTC
CDR3: CASSSSGTQSYEQYF

size: few
D: NA
length: 14
J: TRBJ2-7
V: TRBV20-1
DNA: TGCAGTGCTAGTTACGGGGGATCCACCTACGAGCAGTACTTC
CDR3: CSASYGGSTYEQYF

size: few
D: TRBD2
length: 16
J: TRBJ2-2
V: TRBV7-2
DNA: TGTGCCAGCAGCCCCCATAGCGGGAGAGGCACCGGGGAGCTGTTTTTT
CDR3: CASSPHSGRGTGELFF

size: NA
D: NA
length: 14
J: TRBJ2-1
V: TRBV5-1
DNA: TGCGCCAGCAGCAGGGACTCCCCAACGGATGAGCAGTTCTTC
CDR3: CASSRDSPTDEQFF

size: NA
D: TRBD2
length: 15
J: TRBJ2-7
V: TRBV20-1
DNA: TGCAGTGCTAGACCCAGTCTAGCGGGAATCTACGAGCAGTACTTC
CDR3: CSARPSLAGIYEQYF

size: few
D: TRBD1
length: 18
J: TRBJ2-5
V: TRBV11-2
DNA: TGTGCCAGCAGCTTATTGGGAGGATGGGACAGGGTGCTGGAGACCCAGTACTTC
CDR3: CASSLLGGWDRVLETQYF